The 31 T cell receptor beta chains in this list originate from one sample, sequenced in a study of cytomegalovirus exposure and HLA in healthy donors. Measured with immunoSEQ multiplex PCR; TCRdb has only the in-frame clones, and not every one. The table has more than 95,000 clones, approximately 85% seen once; the top ten hold around 5.1%. Sequenced: PBMCs. The source of these receptors is a man between 18 and 35 years old in good health and CMV-seronegative.

The chain carries TRBV10-2 and TRBJ2-7; D call uncertain. The ends were cut back, 8 bases at V and 9 bases at J, with 17 bases in the middle. Germline CDR1 WSHSY, CDR2 SAAADI. The CDR3 runs to 12 residues. The CDR3 is CASGPSSIGQYF. The CDR3 DNA reads as TGCGCCAGCGGGCCCTCTTCGATCGGGCAGTACTTC.

This chain connects TRBV6-1 to TRBJ2-3, with TRBD2 identical over 11 bases. In germline, CDR1 is MNHNS, CDR2 SASEGT. The CDR3 totals 16 residues. With V trimmed by 0 bases and J by 1 base, 0 bases remained unmatched. DNA for the CDR3: TGTGCCAGCAGTGAAGCTAGCGGGGGGGGCACAGATACGCAGTATTTT. Protein product: CASSEASGGGTDTQYF.

The gene calls are TRBV6-5 and TRBJ2-7, with D maybe TRBD2 (5 bases). Trimming shortened V by 2 bases and J by 0 bases, and 14 bases separated the two germline ends. The CDR3 contains 16 residues. Looked up from germline, CDR1 is MNHEY and CDR2 is SVGAGI. The CDR3 nucleotides read TGTGCCAGCAGTTACCTCGGGCCGGGGATCTCCTACGAGCAGTACTTC. It codes for CASSYLGPGISYEQYF.

The CDR3 reads CASSYVTGELFF. The CDR3 coding sequence is TGTGCCAGCAGTTACGTAACCGGGGAGCTGTTTTTT. The rearrangement links TRBV6-6 to TRBJ2-2; D ambiguous. Germline CDR1 reads MNHNY; CDR2 reads SVGAGI (reference sequence). Trimming cost V 2 bases and J 5 bases, with 3 bases left between them. The CDR3 loop spans 12 amino acids.

In this sample, this clone turned up a few times. This chain uses TRBV5-1 with TRBJ2-7; D might be TRBD1 (6 bases). The germline V and J ends were trimmed by 4 bases and 5 bases, with 10 bases remaining between them. Looked up from germline, CDR1 is SGHRS and CDR2 is YFSETQ. The CDR3 sequence is 12 residues long. CDR3 sequence (DNA): TGCGCCAGCAGCCCGGGACATCACGAGCAGTACTTC. Amino acids: CASSPGHHEQYF.

This rearrangement joins TRBV6-6 to TRBJ1-2, with 7 bases matching TRBD1. Germline CDR1 MNHNY, CDR2 SVGAGI (reference sequence). J lost 6 bases, V lost 1 base, and 8 bases had no gene match. The CDR3 is 15 amino acids. CDR3 region: CASSYLGGAKDGYTF. CDR3 nucleotides: TGTGCCAGCAGTTACTTAGGGGGCGCGAAGGATGGCTACACCTTC.

This sequence joins TRBV29-1 and TRBJ2-3; a possible D gene is TRBD1 (7 bases). The CDR3 consists of 13 residues. Between the trimmed V and J ends, which lost 3 bases and 1 base, there was a span of 8 bases. Germline CDR1 and CDR2: SQVTM and ANQGSEA. The CDR3 DNA sequence: TGCAGCGTTGACAGGGGGGGCACAGATACGCAGTATTTT. Translation: CSVDRGGTDTQYF.

V usage is TRBV6-1 and J usage is TRBJ1-5; 8 bases line up with TRBD1. Germline values: CDR1 MNHNS, CDR2 SASEGT. CDR3 size: 15 residues. The V and J ends lost 8 bases and 0 bases, in that order; junction bases with no gene match: 6. CDR3 nucleotide sequence: TGTGCCAGCCGCTACGACAGGGGTAGCAATCAGCCCCAGCATTTT. Translated: CASRYDRGSNQPQHF.

The chain joins TRBV10-3 to TRBJ1-1; the D gene is possibly TRBD1 (5 bases). Germline CDR1 ENHRY, CDR2 SYGVKD. V was clipped by 0 bases and J by 10 bases, with 12 bases between them. CDR3 length: 13 residues. CDR3 nucleotide sequence: TGTGCCATCAGTGAGTCTTCCCAGGGTGGAGCTTTCTTT. This encodes CAISESSQGGAFF.

The chain carries TRBV14 and TRBJ2-7, with 8 bases aligning to TRBD2. The V segment lost 4 bases and the J segment 2 bases; nucleotides outside the gene matches: 4. From germline, CDR1 is SGHDN and CDR2 FVKESK. CDR3 length: 14 residues. The CDR3 loop is CASSPTSGAYEQYF. DNA of the CDR3: TGTGCCAGCAGCCCTACTAGCGGAGCCTACGAGCAGTACTTC.

This chain links TRBV30 with TRBJ1-1, with 8 bases aligning to TRBD1. V lost 8 bases and J lost 5; bases outside the gene matches: 13. The germline gives CDR1 GTSNPN, CDR2 SVGIG (reference sequence). The CDR3 covers 14 residues. The CDR3 here is CAGRYRGISTEAFF. CDR3 nucleotides: TGTGCCGGACGATACAGGGGGATATCAACTGAAGCTTTCTTT.

This clone has more than one count but fewer than ten. The J gene is TRBJ2-2, the V gene TRBV7-6; the D gene is possibly TRBD2 (5 bases). CDR1 SGHVS and CDR2 FNYEAQ come from the germline V gene. Trimming stripped 3 bases from V and 0 bases from J, with 14 bases between. CDR3 length: 17 amino acids. CDR3 protein: CASSLVLQRPNTGELFF. The CDR3 DNA follows: TGTGCCAGCAGCTTGGTCCTCCAGCGGCCGAACACCGGGGAGCTGTTTTTT.

The chain combines TRBV9 with TRBJ2-7; 9 bases match TRBD1. The V segment lost 4 bases and the J segment 6 bases; nucleotides outside the gene matches: 11. The CDR3 runs 15 residues. Germline CDR1 and CDR2: SGDLS and YYNGEE. The CDR3 reads CASSLGGQGRVEQYF. CDR3 DNA: TGTGCCAGCAGCCTAGGGGGACAGGGAAGGGTCGAGCAGTACTTC.

The rearrangement links TRBV30 to TRBJ2-2, with D unclear. The V gene lost 1 base and the J gene lost 5 bases, with 14 bases spanning the gap. Germline values: CDR1 GTSNPN, CDR2 SVGIG (reference sequence). The CDR3 is 15 residues long. The CDR3 DNA is TGTGCCTGGAGTGATGAGTTTAGTAAGACCGGGGAGCTGTTTTTT. Its translation is CAWSDEFSKTGELFF.

The chain combines TRBV30 with TRBJ1-4; D not resolved. Germline V gene data show CDR1 as GTSNPN and CDR2 as SVGIG (reference sequence). V lost 1 base and J lost 0, with 9 bases in between. The CDR3 extends over 15 amino acids. In nucleotides, the CDR3 is TGTGCCTGGAGTGCAGGCTCTGCAACTAATGAAAAACTGTTTTTT. This gives the protein CAWSAGSATNEKLFF.

The rearrangement links TRBV2 to TRBJ2-2, with D unclear. Germline V gives CDR1 SNHLY, CDR2 FYNNEI. The CDR3 covers 13 residues. V lost 4 bases to trimming and J lost 1 base, with 4 bases between them. For the CDR3, the DNA is TGTGCCAGCAGTGGTAAGAACACCGGGGAGCTGTTTTTT. Encoded protein: CASSGKNTGELFF.

The chain couples TRBV5-6 to TRBJ2-1, with 8 bases that match TRBD2. Germline CDR1 SGHDT, CDR2 YYEEEE. J lost 3 bases, V lost 4 bases, and 12 bases had no gene match. CDR3 length: 17 residues. The CDR3 sequence is CASSRGRRRGVYNEQFF. CDR3 sequence (DNA): TGTGCCAGCAGCCGCGGGAGGAGGCGGGGGGTCTACAATGAGCAGTTCTTC.

The J gene is TRBJ2-2, the V gene TRBV19; 7 nucleotides match TRBD2. Germline V gives CDR1 LNHDA, CDR2 SQIVND (reference sequence). CDR3 length equals 15 residues. V lost 4 bases to trimming and J lost 1 base; unmatched junction nucleotides: 3. As DNA, the CDR3 is TGTGCCAGTAGTAGTCTAGCGGAGAACACCGGGGAGCTGTTTTTT. Translation: CASSSLAENTGELFF.

This clone was observed once. The V gene is TRBV7-9, the J gene TRBJ2-2, with 9 bases aligning to TRBD2. Per the germline V gene, CDR1 is SEHNR and CDR2 is FQNEAQ (reference sequence). The junction had 5 bases not matched to a gene; V was cut back by 1 base and J by 5 bases. The length of the CDR3 is 16 residues. The CDR3 DNA reads as TGTGCCAGCAGCTTAGAGGTAGCGGGGGAAACCGGGGAGCTGTTTTTT. This gives the protein CASSLEVAGETGELFF.

This chain uses TRBV10-1 with TRBJ2-3; D possibly corresponds to TRBD2 (5 bases). With 5 bases removed from V and 1 base from J, the gap between germline ends came to 7 bases. Germline loops: CDR1 WNHNN, CDR2 SYGVQD (reference sequence). The CDR3 contains 13 residues. CDR3 sequence reads: CASSPAGTDTQYF. The CDR3 DNA reads TGCGCCAGCAGTCCAGCGGGCACAGATACGCAGTATTTT.

The gene calls are TRBV11-2 and TRBJ1-1; no definite D call. The length of the CDR3 is 15 residues. Germline loops: CDR1 SGHAT, CDR2 FQNNGV. Trimming pared 2 bases from V and 3 bases from J, leaving 13 bases between. The CDR3 bases are TGTGCCAGCAGCTTATTTAGCCCGGGTTACACTGAAGCTTTCTTT. Protein sequence: CASSLFSPGYTEAFF.

J is TRBJ2-7 and V is TRBV14, with 11 bases matching TRBD1. The germline CDR1 and CDR2 sequences are SGHDN and FVKESK. V lost 1 base to trimming and J lost 3 bases; unmatched junction nucleotides: 2. The CDR3 consists of 15 residues. CDR3 in DNA: TGTGCCAGCAGCCAAGGGACAGGGGGCTTCTACGAGCAGTACTTC. As protein: CASSQGTGGFYEQYF. The full variable domain, completed using reference TRBV14 and TRBJ2-7, is EAGVTQFPSHSVIEKGQTVTLRCDPISGHDNLYWYRRVMGKEIKFLLHFVKESKQDESGMPNNRFLAERTGGTYSTLKVQPAELEDSGVYFCASSQGTGGFYEQYFGPGTRLTVT.

This chain links TRBV4-1 with TRBJ2-2; 8 positions agree with TRBD2. J gave up 1 base and V 4 bases, and 5 bases lay outside the gene matches. Germline CDR1 reads MGHRA; CDR2 reads YSYEKL. The CDR3 extends over 16 amino acids. CDR3 sequence: CASSPAGEKNTGELFF. The CDR3 bases are TGCGCCAGCAGCCCAGCGGGGGAGAAGAACACCGGGGAGCTGTTTTTT.

The CDR3 region is CASSPEGAQPQHF. CDR3 bases: TGCGCCAGCAGCCCGGAGGGGGCCCAGCCCCAGCATTTT. The rearrangement links TRBV5-1 to TRBJ1-5; 7 positions match TRBD1. The V gene end was trimmed by 4 bases and the J gene end by 7 bases; junction bases not matched to a gene: 5. The germline gives CDR1 SGHRS, CDR2 YFSETQ. This CDR3 has 13 residues. The variable domain in full, completed from reference TRBV5-1 and TRBJ1-5, reads KAGVTQTPRYLIKTRGQQVTLSCSPISGHRSVSWYQQTPGQGLQFLFEYFSETQRNKGNFPGRFSGRQFSNSRSEMNVSTLELGDSALYLCASSPEGAQPQHFGDGTRLSIL.

The rearrangement joins TRBV6-1 to TRBJ1-2; TRBD1 aligns across 7 bases. The germline V gene has CDR1 MNHNS and CDR2 SASEGT. The junction had 1 base not matched to a gene; V was cut back by 5 bases and J by 7 bases. The CDR3 consists of 11 residues. In DNA, the CDR3 is TGTGCCAGCAGTTACAGGGGTGGCTACACCTTC. Translating it yields CASSYRGGYTF.

CDR3 region: CAWASGVQFF. CDR3 nucleotides: TGTGCCTGGGCTAGCGGGGTTCAGTTCTTC. V is TRBV30 and J is TRBJ2-1; 9 nucleotides agree with TRBD2. V trimming: 5 bases; J trimming: 13 bases; junction bases outside the gene matches: 3. CDR1 is GTSNPN, CDR2 SVGIG, per germline (reference sequence). There are 10 residues in the CDR3.

This clone was seen a few times. The chain combines TRBV9 with TRBJ2-1; D is perhaps TRBD1 (6 bases). CDR1 and CDR2 from the germline V gene are SGDLS and YYNGEE. The CDR3 is made up of 15 amino acids. V was trimmed by 3 bases and J by 0 bases, leaving 10 bases between them. The CDR3 sequence is CASSAGHRSYNEQFF. CDR3 bases: TGTGCCAGCAGCGCGGGACACCGCTCCTACAATGAGCAGTTCTTC.

V and J are TRBV29-1 and TRBJ1-4, with D hard to call. V lost 5 bases and J lost 4, with 2 bases in between. Germline V gene lookup returns CDR1 SQVTM and CDR2 ANQGSEA. CDR3 size: 10 residues. CDR3 sequence reads: CSVLNEKLFF. DNA of the CDR3: TGCAGCGTTCTTAATGAAAAACTGTTTTTT.

The chain couples TRBV9 to TRBJ1-1; 7 bases are shared with TRBD1. The CDR3 covers 15 residues. CDR1 and CDR2 from the germline V gene are SGDLS and YYNGEE. V lost 3 bases to trimming and J lost 3 bases; unmatched junction nucleotides: 8. The CDR3 spells CASSGNRGPYTEAFF. The CDR3 DNA is TGTGCCAGCAGCGGAAACAGGGGACCCTACACTGAAGCTTTCTTT. Full variable domain (remainder filled in from reference TRBV9 and TRBJ1-1): DSGVTQTPKHLITATGQRVTLRCSPRSGDLSVYWYQQSLDQGLQFLIQYYNGEERAKGNILERFSAQQFPDLHSELNLSSLELGDSALYFCASSGNRGPYTEAFFGQGTRLTVV.

The J gene is TRBJ1-2, the V gene TRBV7-2, with 9 bases that match TRBD1. CDR1 is SGHTA, CDR2 FQGNSA, per germline. With V trimmed by 5 bases and J by 8 bases, 6 bases remained unmatched. The CDR3 totals 13 residues. CDR3 residues: CASSQGQGVGYTF. The CDR3 nucleotides read TGTGCCAGCAGCCAGGGACAGGGTGTCGGCTACACCTTC.

The V call is TRBV6-1, the J call TRBJ1-5; weak D call: TRBD1 (5 bases). The V end was cut by 7 bases, the J end by 1 base, with 11 bases between. This CDR3 comprises 14 residues. Germline-derived CDR1 and CDR2 are MNHNS and SASEGT. CDR3 loop: CASKIDRSNQPQHF. The CDR3 DNA reads TGTGCCAGCAAGATAGACAGAAGCAATCAGCCCCAGCATTTT.